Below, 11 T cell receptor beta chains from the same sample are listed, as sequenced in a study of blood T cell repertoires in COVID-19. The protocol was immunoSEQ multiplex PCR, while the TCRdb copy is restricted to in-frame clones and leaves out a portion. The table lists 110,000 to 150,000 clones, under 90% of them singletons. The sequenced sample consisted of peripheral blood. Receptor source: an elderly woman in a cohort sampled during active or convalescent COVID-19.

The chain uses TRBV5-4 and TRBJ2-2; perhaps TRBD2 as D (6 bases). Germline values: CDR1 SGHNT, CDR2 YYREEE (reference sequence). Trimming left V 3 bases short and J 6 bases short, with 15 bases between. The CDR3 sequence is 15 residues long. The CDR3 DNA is TGTGCCAGCAGCTCTCCGAAAGGGGAGGCCGGGGAGCTGTTTTTT. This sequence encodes CASSSPKGEAGELFF.

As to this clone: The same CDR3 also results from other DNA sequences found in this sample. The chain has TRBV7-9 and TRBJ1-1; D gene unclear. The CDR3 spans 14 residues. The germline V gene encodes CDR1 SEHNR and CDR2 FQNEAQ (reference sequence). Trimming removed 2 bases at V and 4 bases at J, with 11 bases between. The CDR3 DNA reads TGTGCCAGCAGCTTACAAGGGAGCCTCACTGAAGCTTTCTTT. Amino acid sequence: CASSLQGSLTEAFF.

The CDR3 coding sequence is TGTGCCAGCAGCACCCAGGACAGGCATAATTCACCCCTCCACTTT. This codes for CASSTQDRHNSPLHF. The rearrangement uses TRBV9 and TRBJ1-6; 7 bases line up with TRBD1. Germline V gene sequence: CDR1 SGDLS, CDR2 YYNGEE. V shed 4 bases and J 5 bases; nucleotides not matched to a gene: 6. This CDR3 contains 15 residues.

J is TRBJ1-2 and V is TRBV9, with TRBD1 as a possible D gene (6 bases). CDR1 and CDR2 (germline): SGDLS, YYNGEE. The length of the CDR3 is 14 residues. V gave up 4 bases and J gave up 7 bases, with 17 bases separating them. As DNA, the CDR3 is TGTGCCAGCAGCAACAAGGGGGTTGGAGGTGGCTACACCTTC. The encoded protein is CASSNKGVGGGYTF.

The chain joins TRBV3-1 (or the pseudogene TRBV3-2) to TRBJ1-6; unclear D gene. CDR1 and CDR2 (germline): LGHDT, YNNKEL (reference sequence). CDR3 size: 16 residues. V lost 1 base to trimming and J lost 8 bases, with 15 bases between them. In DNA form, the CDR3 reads TGTGCCAGCAGCCAAGGAGGAGGTGGGCGAGATTCACCCCTCCACTTT. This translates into CASSQGGGGRDSPLHF.

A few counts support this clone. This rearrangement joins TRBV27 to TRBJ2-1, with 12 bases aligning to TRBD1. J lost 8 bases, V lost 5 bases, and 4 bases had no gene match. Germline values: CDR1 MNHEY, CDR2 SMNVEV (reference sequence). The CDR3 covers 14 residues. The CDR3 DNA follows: TGTGCCAGCAGTAGGGACAGGGGGCAGGATGAGCAGTTCTTC. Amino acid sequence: CASSRDRGQDEQFF.

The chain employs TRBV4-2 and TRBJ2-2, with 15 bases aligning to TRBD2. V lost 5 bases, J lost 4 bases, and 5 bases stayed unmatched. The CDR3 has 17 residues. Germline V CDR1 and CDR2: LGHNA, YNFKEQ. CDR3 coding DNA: TGTGCCAGCAGCTGGACTAGCGGGGGGGCAAGCACCGGGGAGCTGTTTTTT. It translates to CASSWTSGGASTGELFF.

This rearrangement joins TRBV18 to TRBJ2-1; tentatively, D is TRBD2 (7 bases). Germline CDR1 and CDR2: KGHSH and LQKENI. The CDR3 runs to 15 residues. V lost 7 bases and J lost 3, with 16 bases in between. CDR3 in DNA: TGTGCCAGCTACCCGTTGGGGGGGCGCTACAATGAGCAGTTCTTC. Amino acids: CASYPLGGRYNEQFF.

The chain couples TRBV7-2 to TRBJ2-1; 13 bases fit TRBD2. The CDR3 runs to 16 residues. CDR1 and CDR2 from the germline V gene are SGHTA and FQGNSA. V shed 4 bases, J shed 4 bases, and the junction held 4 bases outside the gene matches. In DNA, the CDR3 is TGTGCCAGCAGCTCTCGACTAGCGGGGGGATACAATGAGCAGTTCTTC. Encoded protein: CASSSRLAGGYNEQFF. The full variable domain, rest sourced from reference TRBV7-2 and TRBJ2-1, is GAGVSQSPSNKVTEKGKDVELRCDPISGHTALYWYRQSLGQGLEFLIYFQGNSAPDKSGLPSDRFSAERTGGSVSTLTIQRTQQEDSAVYLCASSSRLAGGYNEQFFGPGTRLTVL.

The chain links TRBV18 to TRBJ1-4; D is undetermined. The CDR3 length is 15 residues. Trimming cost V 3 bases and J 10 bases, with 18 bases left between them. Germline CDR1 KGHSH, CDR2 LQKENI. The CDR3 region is CASSPHGGLIAKLFF. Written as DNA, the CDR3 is TGTGCCAGCTCACCGCACGGCGGGCTAATCGCAAAACTGTTTTTT.

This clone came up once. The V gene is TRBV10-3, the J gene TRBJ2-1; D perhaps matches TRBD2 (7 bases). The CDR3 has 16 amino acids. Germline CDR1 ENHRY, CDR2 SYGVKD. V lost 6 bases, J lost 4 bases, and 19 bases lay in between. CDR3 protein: CAIRSDGGALYNEQFF. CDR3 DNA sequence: TGTGCCATCAGGTCTGATGGGGGGGCCCTGTACAATGAGCAGTTCTTC.